This T cell receptor beta chain was retrieved from a study of cytomegalovirus exposure and HLA in healthy donors. Trimming removed 4 bases from V and 3 bases from J, with 14 bases in between. The CDR3 covers 15 residues. Germline V CDR1 and CDR2: SGHRS, YFSETQ. PCR was performed using 60 Vbeta and 13 Jbeta primers. The repertoire was sequenced with immunoSEQ multiplex PCR; TCRdb's copy has only in-frame clones and lacks some. The repertoire has fewer than 200,000 clones, around four fifths of them found once; the top ten carry approximately 1.3%. This clone has only a few counts. The TCR comes from a man aged 25 to 40 in good health and CMV-seronegative. This chain links TRBV5-1 with TRBJ1-5; a weak D match, TRBD1 (6 bases). The sequenced sample consisted of PBMCs. The CDR3 DNA reads as TGCGCCAGCAGCCCAGGGGTAAGGGACAATCAGCCCCAGCATTTT. The encoded protein is CASSPGVRDNQPQHF.